This section outlines one T cell receptor (beta chain) sequence together with its context. Its target is not known. Assay used: immunoSEQ multiplex PCR; TCRdb lists only in-frame clones, some missing. The table includes about 110,000 clones, just over 90% detected once. This sample was taken from a study of T cell responses to AZD1222 COVID-19 vaccine. Overall study findings and caveats: Possibly, clonal diversity was underestimated; donors were largely white British and included more females.

The V gene end was trimmed by 3 bases and the J gene end by 3 bases; junction bases not matched to a gene: 5. The germline gives CDR1 SGHDT, CDR2 YYEEEE. The CDR3 contains 14 residues. This TCR came from an adult who received the AZD1222 COVID-19 vaccine. The starting material was peripheral blood, obtained 28 days after the second AZD1222 dose. The rearrangement uses TRBV5-6 and TRBJ2-7, with 8 bases fitting TRBD2. CDR3 in DNA: TGTGCCAGCAGCTCCGGGACTAGGGTCTACGAGCAGTACTTC. Residues: CASSSGTRVYEQYF.